The source of this T cell receptor (beta chain) is a study of T cells in Graves' hyperthyroidism and ophthalmopathy. Study-wide context: Peripheral blood was taken when the disease was first diagnosed, before any treatment began.

It was RNA transcripts that yielded the amplified TCR beta CDR3 regions. HTBI primers were used for first-round RT-PCR of the TCR CDR3. MiXCR was run by TCRdb on the multiplex PCR reads, yielding one entry per CDR3 protein. The sample records about 520,000 distinct CDR3 sequences, roughly 25% being singletons. The CDR3 runs to 12 residues. Trimming removed 2 bases from V and 4 bases from J, with 3 bases in between. Germline values: CDR1 LGHNA, CDR2 YNFKEQ. The authors obtained PBMCs from 7.5 to 10 ml of fresh peripheral blood. This clonotype has at least ten counts. The sequencing sample was made of blood. The chain uses TRBV4-2 and TRBJ1-3; D gene unclear. The sequence was collected from a woman between 25 and 40 years old with Graves' ophthalmopathy. DNA for the CDR3: TGTGCCAGCAGCCAATGGGGAAACACCATATATTTT. This sequence encodes CASSQWGNTIYF.